One and the same sample provided the 30 T cell receptor beta chains below, sequenced in a study of cytomegalovirus exposure and HLA in healthy donors. The PCR had 60 Vbeta and 13 Jbeta primers. Assay: immunoSEQ multiplex PCR; the TCRdb copy retains only in-frame clones and omits some. The repertoire includes about 55,000 clones, around 82% of them detected once, and over 1.1% sits in the top ten. Sequencing input: PBMCs. Every receptor here comes from a female donor in good health and CMV-seronegative.

The rearrangement joins TRBV19 to TRBJ2-5; D might be TRBD1 (5 bases). V was cut by 6 bases and J by 1 base, with 6 bases left in between. CDR3 length: 12 residues. Germline values: CDR1 LNHDA, CDR2 SQIVND (reference sequence). The chain's CDR3 is CASRTGQETQYF. DNA of the CDR3: TGTGCCAGTAGAACAGGCCAAGAGACCCAGTACTTC.

V is TRBV10-1 and J is TRBJ2-7, with 7 nucleotides matching TRBD1. Per germline, CDR1 WNHNN and CDR2 SYGVQD (reference sequence). V was pared by 3 bases and J by 5 bases, with 10 bases of the junction left unmatched. This CDR3 comprises 15 residues. CDR3 in amino acids: CASSEWSGGLDEQYF. The CDR3 nucleotides read TGCGCCAGCAGTGAATGGTCAGGGGGATTAGACGAGCAGTACTTC.

CDR3 residues: CASSSPPLRQHEGYTF. In DNA, the CDR3 is TGCGCCAGCAGCTCGCCGCCCTTGCGACAGCATGAGGGCTACACCTTC. V gene TRBV5-1 combines with J gene TRBJ1-2; a weak D match, TRBD1 (5 bases). Trimming took off 3 bases at V and 8 bases at J, with 23 bases between the two ends. In germline, CDR1 is SGHRS, CDR2 YFSETQ. The CDR3 consists of 16 residues.

This chain links TRBV4-1 with TRBJ2-3, with 8 bases identical to TRBD1. Germline CDR1 and CDR2: MGHRA and YSYEKL. This CDR3 is built from 16 residues. Unmatched junction bases numbered 5, after V lost 0 bases and J lost 3 bases. The CDR3 nucleotides read TGCGCCAGCAGCCAAGACGGACAGGGCACGACAGATACGCAGTATTTT. Translating it yields CASSQDGQGTTDTQYF.

The CDR3 here is CASSFSGLAGGTGELFF. The DNA of the CDR3 is TGTGCCAGCAGCTTTTCGGGACTAGCGGGGGGGACCGGGGAGCTGTTTTTT. The rearrangement joins TRBV7-9 to TRBJ2-2; TRBD2 agrees at 16 bases. This CDR3 is 17 amino acids long. With 3 bases clipped from V and 5 bases from J, the junction kept 3 bases outside the gene matches. Germline V gives CDR1 SEHNR, CDR2 FQNEAQ (reference sequence).

The genes are TRBV6-6 and TRBJ1-1; 7 bases match TRBD1. This CDR3 contains 11 residues. Per germline, CDR1 MNHNY and CDR2 SVGAGI (reference sequence). V was clipped by 9 bases and J by 5 bases; unmatched bases: 3. CDR3 sequence (DNA): TGTGCCAGTGGGACAGTGACTGAAGCTTTCTTT. This gives the protein CASGTVTEAFF.

This chain joins TRBV18 and TRBJ2-1, with 12 nucleotides matching TRBD2. Trimming cost V 2 bases and J 9 bases; bases outside gene matches: 5. CDR1 KGHSH and CDR2 LQKENI come from the germline V gene. The CDR3 runs 15 residues. CDR3 loop: CASSPRLAGVSEQFF. The CDR3 region has the DNA TGTGCCAGCTCACCAAGACTAGCGGGGGTATCTGAGCAGTTCTTC.

This clone was found a few times. V is TRBV2 and J is TRBJ1-2; D is possibly TRBD1 (5 bases). Germline V gene data show CDR1 as SNHLY and CDR2 as FYNNEI. The CDR3 is made up of 12 amino acids. Trimming removed 6 bases at V and 6 bases at J, with 11 bases between. CDR3 nucleotides: TGTGCCAGCAGCGACAGTTTCGATGGCTACACCTTC. Translating it yields CASSDSFDGYTF. Supplemented by reference TRBV2 and TRBJ1-2, the full variable domain reads EPEVTQTPSHQVTQMGQEVILRCVPISNHLYFYWYRQILGQKVEFLVSFYNNEISEKSEIFDDQFSVERPDGSNFTLKIRSTKLEDSAMYFCASSDSFDGYTFGSGTRLTVV.

The chain recombines TRBV19 with TRBJ1-2; possible D gene TRBD1, 6 bases. The V gene lost 7 bases and the J gene lost 3 bases, with 12 bases spanning the gap. Germline loops: CDR1 LNHDA, CDR2 SQIVND (reference sequence). The CDR3 spans 13 residues. The CDR3: CASKLSGDYGYTF. The DNA for the CDR3 is TGTGCCAGTAAATTGTCAGGGGACTATGGCTACACCTTC.

The gene calls are TRBV14 and TRBJ1-1; no reliable D call. CDR3 size: 13 residues. Trimming removed 1 base from V and 11 bases from J, with 14 bases in between. Germline loops: CDR1 SGHDN, CDR2 FVKESK. In DNA form, the CDR3 reads TGTGCCAGCAGCCAAGGAGGGCGCACGGATGCTTTCTTT. Protein product: CASSQGGRTDAFF.

V is TRBV7-9 and J is TRBJ2-7; TRBD2 is a possible D gene (5 bases). Per germline, CDR1 SEHNR and CDR2 FQNEAQ (reference sequence). Trimming removed 5 bases at V and 0 bases at J, with 14 bases between. The length of the CDR3 is 15 residues. As DNA, the CDR3 is TGTGCCAGCAGCCCTGGACTCAAGAGCTCCTACGAGCAGTACTTC. It specifies CASSPGLKSSYEQYF.

This sequence joins TRBV7-6 and TRBJ1-3; 9 nucleotides align to TRBD1. CDR1 is SGHVS, CDR2 FNYEAQ, per germline. The V and J ends lost 5 bases and 2 bases, in that order; junction bases with no gene match: 4. This CDR3 comprises 15 residues. CDR3 nucleotides: TGTGCCAGCAGCATCCGGGACAGGGCTGGAAACACCATATATTTT. This translates into CASSIRDRAGNTIYF.

The genes are TRBV4-3 and TRBJ1-1; D is unresolved. V gave up 0 bases and J gave up 0 bases, with 8 bases separating them. The CDR3 loop spans 15 amino acids. The germline V gene encodes CDR1 LGHNA and CDR2 YSLEER. The CDR3 sequence is CASSQDEALNTEAFF. The DNA of the CDR3 is TGCGCCAGCAGCCAAGATGAGGCCTTGAACACTGAAGCTTTCTTT.

The genes are TRBV6-6 and TRBJ1-4; TRBD1 matches at 10 bases. The CDR3 length is 16 residues. Germline V lookup: CDR1 MNHNY, CDR2 SVGAGI (reference sequence). The ends lost 2 bases at V and 8 bases at J; junction bases unmatched: 8. The CDR3 DNA reads as TGTGCCAGCAGTTACCAGACAGGGGGCGCTGGGGAAAAACTGTTTTTT. This gives the protein CASSYQTGGAGEKLFF.

The chain combines TRBV7-2 with TRBJ2-7; 12 bases are a match to TRBD1. The germline V gene has CDR1 SGHTA and CDR2 FQGNSA. This CDR3 contains 16 residues. Trimming cost V 0 bases and J 6 bases; bases outside gene matches: 6. The CDR3 region is CASSLASGTGGCEQYF. As DNA, the CDR3 is TGTGCCAGCAGCTTAGCGTCCGGGACAGGGGGCTGCGAGCAGTACTTC.

About this clone: A read error may produce the germline difference seen at one junction end. Distinct nucleotide sequences in the sample also encode this CDR3. The rearrangement joins TRBV29-1 to TRBJ2-5; a possible D gene is TRBD2 (5 bases). The CDR3 extends over 12 amino acids. The V gene's germline CDR1 is SQVTM and CDR2 ANQGSEA. CDR3 sequence: CSASSGKETQYF. CDR3 DNA sequence: TGCAGCGCTTCGAGCGGAAAAGAGACTCAGTACTTC. Full variable domain (outside the CDR3, taken from reference TRBV29-1 and TRBJ2-5): SAVISQKPSRDICQRGTSLTIQCQVDSQVTMMFWYRQQPGQSLTLIATANQGSEATYESGFVIDKFPISRPNLTFSTLTVSNMSPEDSSIYLCSASSGKETQYFGPGTRLLVL.

The DNA of the CDR3 is TGTGCCAGCAGCACGCGCAGGGAAGCCAACACTGAAGCTTTCTTT. This gives the protein CASSTRREANTEAFF. The chain combines TRBV7-2 with TRBJ1-1, with D possibly being TRBD1 (5 bases). Trimming took 5 bases from V and 2 from J, leaving 15 bases between them. CDR3 length: 15 residues. Per germline, CDR1 SGHTA and CDR2 FQGNSA.

This clone was seen once. The chain uses TRBV5-1 and TRBJ2-5; 7 nucleotides agree with TRBD2. Gene TRBJ2-7 matches the end of the DNA better, so the J call may be wrong. CDR1 is SGHRS, CDR2 YFSETQ, per germline. This CDR3 comprises 12 residues. The CDR3 loop reads CASSLGEGEQYF. The DNA of the CDR3 is TGCGCCAGCAGCTTGGGGGAGGGCGAGCAGTACTTC.

The rearrangement links TRBV7-3 to TRBJ2-1; tentatively, D is TRBD2 (5 bases). Germline assignment: CDR1 SGHTA and CDR2 FQGTGA. The CDR3 length is 15 residues. With 1 base removed from V and 4 bases from J, the gap between germline ends came to 11 bases. CDR3 nucleotides: TGTGCCAGCAGCTTAAAAAATAGCGAATACAATGAGCAGTTCTTC. Translated, it gives CASSLKNSEYNEQFF.

The rearrangement links TRBV5-6 to TRBJ1-6; 7 bases fit TRBD1. V lost 4 bases, J lost 7 bases, and 8 bases stayed unmatched. Germline V gene lookup returns CDR1 SGHDT and CDR2 YYEEEE. The CDR3 runs 15 residues. CDR3 region: CASSPLDRENSPLHF. The CDR3 DNA sequence: TGTGCCAGCAGCCCATTAGACAGGGAGAATTCACCCCTCCACTTT.

J is TRBJ1-1 and V is TRBV11-3, with a possible D match to TRBD1 (5 bases). Germline lookup yields CDR1 SGHNT and CDR2 YENEEA. Trimming shortened V by 3 bases and J by 7 bases, and 12 bases separated the two germline ends. The CDR3 runs to 13 residues. The CDR3, as DNA: TGTGCCAGCAGCTTCAGGGCTGGCGGTGAAGCTTTCTTT. Its protein product is CASSFRAGGEAFF.

The chain links TRBV4-1 to TRBJ2-1; D might be TRBD1 (5 bases). There are 18 residues in the CDR3. In germline, CDR1 is MGHRA, CDR2 YSYEKL. Between the trimmed V and J ends, which lost 2 bases and 6 bases, there was a span of 23 bases. The CDR3 spells CASSQLTIPPQGGNEQFF. For the CDR3, the DNA is TGCGCCAGCAGCCAACTGACCATACCCCCCCAGGGCGGCAATGAGCAGTTCTTC.

DNA of the CDR3: TGTGCCAGCAGCTCCGAACCACTACAGGTTAGGGACACTGAAGCTTTCTTT. This translates into CASSSEPLQVRDTEAFF. The J gene is TRBJ1-1, the V gene TRBV5-6, with D maybe TRBD1 (5 bases). This CDR3 spans 17 amino acids. The germline CDR1 and CDR2 sequences are SGHDT and YYEEEE. Trimming took 3 bases from V and 3 from J, leaving 21 bases between them.

V gene TRBV7-2 combines with J gene TRBJ2-3; D is perhaps TRBD1 (6 bases). The germline V gene has CDR1 SGHTA and CDR2 FQGNSA. V was cut by 5 bases and J by 3 bases, with 18 bases left in between. The CDR3 is 16 amino acids. This CDR3 reads CASSPPVGGRTDTQYF. CDR3 sequence (DNA): TGTGCCAGCAGCCCCCCGGTTGGGGGCCGGACAGATACGCAGTATTTT.

The rearrangement joins TRBV11-2 to TRBJ2-1, with 8 bases that match TRBD2. The CDR3 sequence is 16 residues long. Germline V CDR1 and CDR2: SGHAT, FQNNGV. The junction had 7 bases not matched to a gene; V was cut back by 5 bases and J by 1 base. In DNA form, the CDR3 reads TGTGCCAGCAGCCGCCGGGGGGGCCGGTCCTACAATGAGCAGTTCTTC. Amino acids: CASSRRGGRSYNEQFF.

The chain has TRBV15 and TRBJ2-3; 8 bases fit TRBD1. V was clipped by 3 bases and J by 6 bases; unmatched bases: 11. This CDR3 comprises 16 residues. The germline V gene encodes CDR1 LNHNV and CDR2 YYDKDF (reference sequence). DNA for the CDR3: TGTGCCACCAGCAGGACAGGGGCCTCCTCTTTCGATACGCAGTATTTT. This codes for CATSRTGASSFDTQYF.

This clone was found a few times. This rearrangement joins TRBV2 to TRBJ1-3; 9 nucleotides agree with TRBD1. V shed 5 bases, J shed 0 bases, and the junction held 2 bases outside the gene matches. Germline values: CDR1 SNHLY, CDR2 FYNNEI. This CDR3 has 15 residues. This CDR3 reads CASSLTGGSGNTIYF. DNA of the CDR3: TGTGCCAGCAGTTTGACAGGGGGCTCTGGAAACACCATATATTTT. Full variable domain (missing parts from reference TRBV2 and TRBJ1-3): EPEVTQTPSHQVTQMGQEVILRCVPISNHLYFYWYRQILGQKVEFLVSFYNNEISEKSEIFDDQFSVERPDGSNFTLKIRSTKLEDSAMYFCASSLTGGSGNTIYFGEGSWLTVV.

Only a few counts were recorded for this clone. V and J are TRBV5-5 and TRBJ1-6, with TRBD1 matching over 8 bases. Trimming at V came to 1 base and at J to 8 bases, leaving 11 bases not matched to a gene. Looked up from germline, CDR1 is SGHKS and CDR2 is YYEKEE (reference sequence). This CDR3 spans 17 amino acids. In DNA form, the CDR3 reads TGTGCCAGCAGCTTGTTGTGGTGGGGGACAGGAGATTCACCCCTCCACTTT. Translation: CASSLLWWGTGDSPLHF.

This clone was observed a few times. The chain uses TRBV4-3 and TRBJ1-5; D uncertain. The CDR3 spans 13 residues. The V gene lost 5 bases and the J gene lost 5 bases, with 10 bases spanning the gap. Germline V gene lookup returns CDR1 LGHNA and CDR2 YSLEER. This chain's CDR3 is CASSSRAHQPQHF. CDR3 DNA: TGCGCCAGCAGCTCCCGAGCCCATCAGCCCCAGCATTTT.

This clone came up once. The V gene is TRBV27, the J gene TRBJ1-1, with D possibly matching TRBD1 (5 bases). The CDR3 contains 13 residues. V was shortened by 3 bases and J by 4 bases, with 9 bases between the two germline ends. In germline, CDR1 is MNHEY, CDR2 SMNVEV (reference sequence). The CDR3 loop is CASSFREGTEAFF. The CDR3 nucleotides read TGTGCCAGCAGTTTCAGGGAAGGCACTGAAGCTTTCTTT.